Each of the 19 T cell receptor beta chains below was sequenced from the same sample in a study of blood T cell repertoires in COVID-19 (dated by TCRdb to about 2020). Library creation used the immunoSEQ multiplex PCR assay. The clones in this table, taken by TCRdb from immuneACCESS, are in-frame only. Not every clone is retained; where verified, under half of the shortfall comes from an unresolved V gene, and the cause of the rest is unknown. The sample includes about 420,000 clones, with approximately 90% observed a single time. The ten largest clones take up 0.7% to 0.85% of the sample. Sequenced sample: peripheral blood. All receptors come from a man aged 18 to 29 with COVID-19, enrolled during active disease.

This chain joins TRBV14 and TRBJ1-1, with 9 bases that match TRBD1. The CDR3 covers 16 residues. V trimming: 0 bases; J trimming: 4 bases; junction bases outside the gene matches: 6. Germline CDR1 and CDR2: SGHDN and FVKESK. The DNA for the CDR3 is TGTGCCAGCAGCCAAGACCTAGACAGGGGGGGCACTGAAGCTTTCTTT. Translating it yields CASSQDLDRGGTEAFF. Variable domain in full (rest from reference TRBV14 and TRBJ1-1): EAGVTQFPSHSVIEKGQTVTLRCDPISGHDNLYWYRRVMGKEIKFLLHFVKESKQDESGMPNNRFLAERTGGTYSTLKVQPAELEDSGVYFCASSQDLDRGGTEAFFGQGTRLTVV.

The rearrangement links TRBV5-1 to TRBJ1-6; TRBD1 matches at 7 bases. This CDR3 has 15 residues. Germline V gene sequence: CDR1 SGHRS, CDR2 YFSETQ. Unmatched junction bases numbered 10, after V lost 6 bases and J lost 7 bases. The CDR3 DNA reads TGCGCCAGCATCCAGCCTGGGACAGTAAATTCACCCCTCCACTTT. It yields the protein CASIQPGTVNSPLHF.

This sequence joins TRBV3-1 (or the pseudogene TRBV3-2) and TRBJ1-1, with D possibly matching TRBD1 (6 bases). V lost 8 bases, J lost 0 bases, and 13 bases lay in between. Germline values: CDR1 LGHDT, CDR2 YNNKEL (reference sequence). This CDR3 contains 14 residues. The CDR3 is CASGYRAMNTEAFF. CDR3 nucleotides: TGTGCCAGCGGATACAGGGCGATGAACACTGAAGCTTTCTTT.

The chain recombines TRBV18 with TRBJ2-1; TRBD2 matches 11 bases. The CDR3 consists of 15 residues. V trimming: 6 bases; J trimming: 3 bases; junction bases outside the gene matches: 4. CDR1 KGHSH and CDR2 LQKENI come from the germline V gene. CDR3 loop: CASSTSGENYNEQFF. CDR3 nucleotide sequence: TGTGCCAGCTCGACTAGCGGGGAAAACTACAATGAGCAGTTCTTC. Supplemented by reference TRBV18 and TRBJ2-1, the full variable domain reads NAGVMQNPRHLVRRRGQEARLRCSPMKGHSHVYWYRQLPEEGLKFMVYLQKENIIDESGMPKERFSAEFPKEGPSILRIQQVVRGDSAAYFCASSTSGENYNEQFFGPGTRLTVL.

The V call is TRBV9, the J call TRBJ2-1; D gene uncertain. This CDR3 has 13 amino acids. Between the trimmed V and J ends, which lost 5 bases and 9 bases, there was a span of 15 bases. Per germline, CDR1 SGDLS and CDR2 YYNGEE. The CDR3 spells CASSPEVVGEQFF. The CDR3 DNA reads TGTGCCAGCAGTCCAGAGGTTGTAGGTGAGCAGTTCTTC.

The chain couples TRBV6-2 or TRBV6-3 to TRBJ1-2; tentatively, D is TRBD1 (6 bases). V gave up 2 bases and J gave up 8 bases, with 9 bases separating them. The germline gives CDR1 MNHEY, CDR2 SVGEGT. The CDR3 is 12 amino acids. CDR3 sequence (DNA): TGTGCCAGCAGTTACCAGGGGCTGGGCTACACCTTC. Its protein is CASSYQGLGYTF.

The chain carries TRBV13 and TRBJ2-1; 8 nucleotides match TRBD2. With V trimmed by 8 bases and J by 6 bases, 9 bases remained unmatched. Germline V gene sequence: CDR1 PRHDT, CDR2 FYEKMQ (reference sequence). CDR3 length: 14 residues. The chain's CDR3 is CASSGTRLGNEQFF. In nucleotides, the CDR3 is TGTGCCAGCTCCGGGACTAGATTGGGCAATGAGCAGTTCTTC.

This chain connects TRBV15 to TRBJ2-1; D might be TRBD2 (6 bases). Germline V CDR1 and CDR2: LNHNV, YYDKDF (reference sequence). The CDR3 runs to 16 residues. V shed 1 base and J shed 2 bases, with 12 bases lying between them. The CDR3 loop is CATSRGGRSAYNEQFF. The CDR3 coding sequence is TGTGCCACCAGCAGAGGGGGGAGGAGCGCCTACAATGAGCAGTTCTTC.

This clone showed up just a few times. The rearrangement links TRBV19 to TRBJ2-2; TRBD2 might be the D (5 bases). V lost 5 bases and J lost 6, with 16 bases in between. This CDR3 spans 15 amino acids. In germline, CDR1 is LNHDA, CDR2 SQIVND (reference sequence). As DNA, the CDR3 is TGTGCCAGTAGTGGGCACAGCGGTGGCGCCGGGGAGCTGTTTTTT. Amino acid sequence: CASSGHSGGAGELFF. Looking up the rest from reference TRBV19 and TRBJ2-2 gives the full variable domain: DGGITQSPKYLFRKEGQNVTLSCEQNLNHDAMYWYRQDPGQGLRLIYYSQIVNDFQKGDIAEGYSVSREKKESFPLTVTSAQKNPTAFYLCASSGHSGGAGELFFGEGSRLTVL.

The genes are TRBV12-5 and TRBJ1-3, with 7 bases that match TRBD1. Germline V gives CDR1 LGHNT, CDR2 FRNRAP. The CDR3 consists of 16 residues. The V segment lost 3 bases and the J segment 2 bases; nucleotides outside the gene matches: 7. The CDR3 loop is CASGFYVDRAGNTIYF. In nucleotides, the CDR3 is TGTGCTAGTGGTTTCTACGTTGACAGGGCTGGAAACACCATATATTTT.

The V call is TRBV7-3, the J call TRBJ2-1, with D maybe TRBD1 (6 bases). Trimming cost V 5 bases and J 4 bases, with 9 bases left between them. The CDR3 is 13 residues long. Looked up from germline, CDR1 is SGHTA and CDR2 is FQGTGA. Here the CDR3 DNA reads TGTGCCAGCAGCCCTGGACAGTACAATGAGCAGTTCTTC. The encoded protein is CASSPGQYNEQFF.

The chain links TRBV4-1 to TRBJ2-5, with D perhaps matching TRBD2 (7 bases). Germline-derived CDR1 and CDR2 are MGHRA and YSYEKL. V lost 2 bases to trimming and J lost 3 bases, with 16 bases between them. This CDR3 has 16 amino acids. CDR3 sequence: CASSQPGRGEEETQYF. In DNA form, the CDR3 reads TGCGCCAGCAGCCAACCTGGGAGGGGGGAGGAAGAGACCCAGTACTTC.

The chain links TRBV6-5 to TRBJ2-5; D is ambiguous. CDR1 and CDR2 from the germline V gene are MNHEY and SVGAGI. Trimming stripped 2 bases from V and 1 base from J, with 11 bases between. The CDR3 is 15 amino acids. CDR3 DNA sequence: TGTGCCAGCAGTTACCTTTCCCGTAGCCAAGAGACCCAGTACTTC. Encoded protein: CASSYLSRSQETQYF.

This rearrangement joins TRBV5-1 to TRBJ2-2, with 7 bases lining up with TRBD1. CDR1 and CDR2 (germline): SGHRS, YFSETQ. V shed 6 bases and J 8 bases; nucleotides not matched to a gene: 7. This CDR3 is 13 amino acids long. The CDR3 nucleotides read TGCGCCAGCACGGGGACAGCTAGGGGGGAGCTGTTTTTT. The encoded protein is CASTGTARGELFF. Full variable domain (remainder filled in from reference TRBV5-1 and TRBJ2-2): KAGVTQTPRYLIKTRGQQVTLSCSPISGHRSVSWYQQTPGQGLQFLFEYFSETQRNKGNFPGRFSGRQFSNSRSEMNVSTLELGDSALYLCASTGTARGELFFGEGSRLTVL.

This chain uses TRBV2 with TRBJ1-1; D uncertain. Germline CDR1 and CDR2: SNHLY and FYNNEI. Trimming stripped 3 bases from V and 4 bases from J, with 9 bases between. The CDR3 length is 13 residues. The CDR3, as DNA: TGTGCCAGCAGTGAGTGGAGCCCCACTGAAGCTTTCTTT. It encodes CASSEWSPTEAFF.

The chain couples TRBV7-8 to TRBJ2-1, with 7 bases that match TRBD1. With 1 base clipped from V and 6 bases from J, the junction kept 3 bases outside the gene matches. CDR1 and CDR2 (germline): SGHVS, FQNEAQ. CDR3 length: 14 residues. CDR3 region: CASSLGTGGNEQFF. CDR3 nucleotides: TGTGCCAGCAGCTTAGGGACAGGAGGCAATGAGCAGTTCTTC.

This chain joins TRBV2 and TRBJ2-2, with 7 bases identical to TRBD1. Germline CDR1 and CDR2: SNHLY and FYNNEI. The CDR3 loop spans 15 amino acids. V gave up 6 bases and J gave up 6 bases; unmatched junction bases: 10. This CDR3 reads CASRDGTVQAGELFF. CDR3 bases: TGTGCCAGCAGAGACGGGACAGTGCAAGCCGGGGAGCTGTTTTTT.

The CDR3 region is CASSVRTALNYGYTF. In nucleotides, the CDR3 is TGTGCCAGCAGCGTGCGGACAGCTCTTAACTATGGCTACACCTTC. The rearrangement uses TRBV7-9 and TRBJ1-2; tentatively, D is TRBD1 (6 bases). The V end was cut by 5 bases, the J end by 1 base, with 14 bases between. Germline CDR1 reads SEHNR; CDR2 reads FQNEAQ (reference sequence). The CDR3 length is 15 residues. Looking up the rest from reference TRBV7-9 and TRBJ1-2 gives the full variable domain: DTGVSQNPRHKITKRGQNVTFRCDPISEHNRLYWYRQTLGQGPEFLTYFQNEAQLEKSRLLSDRFSAERPKGSFSTLEIQRTEQGDSAMYLCASSVRTALNYGYTFGSGTRLTVV.

The chain carries TRBV18 and TRBJ2-5; TRBD2 might be the D (6 bases). Trimming removed 3 bases at V and 3 bases at J, with 11 bases between. This CDR3 comprises 14 residues. CDR1 is KGHSH, CDR2 LQKENI, per germline. The CDR3: CASSPRGAEETQYF. CDR3 nucleotide sequence: TGTGCCAGCTCACCGCGCGGGGCAGAAGAGACCCAGTACTTC. Together with reference TRBV18 and TRBJ2-5, the CDR3 gives the full variable domain: NAGVMQNPRHLVRRRGQEARLRCSPMKGHSHVYWYRQLPEEGLKFMVYLQKENIIDESGMPKERFSAEFPKEGPSILRIQQVVRGDSAAYFCASSPRGAEETQYFGPGTRLLVL.